This passage covers 32 T cell receptor beta chains from one sample sequenced in a study of T-cell reconstitution after alpha-beta-depleted transplantation in children. For TCRbeta, the library was prepared with unique molecular identifiers. Each CDR3 protein gets one entry after TCRdb re-called the PCR reads with MiXCR. Here the sample spans about 110,000 distinct CDR3 sequences, 6.4% being singletons. The input for sequencing was PBMCs, mostly from graft donor cells, taken 360 days after TCRalphabeta/CD19-depleted stem cell transplant. The receptors originated from a male patient aged 2-10 years who had a stem cell transplant for acute lymphoblastic leukemia, so the T cells may come from the graft donor.

This clonotype was seen repeatedly, ten times or more. V and J are TRBV5-5 and TRBJ2-3; D not certain. The CDR3 totals 12 residues. From germline, CDR1 is SGHKS and CDR2 YYEKEE (reference sequence). V lost 4 bases and J 8 bases, leaving 11 bases between the germline ends. The CDR3 loop reads CASSPPPGTQYF. The CDR3 DNA reads as TGTGCCAGCAGCCCCCCCCCCGGTACGCAGTATTTT.

A few counts support this clonotype. The genes are TRBV5-4 and TRBJ2-2; possible D gene TRBD2, 5 bases. Germline V gene sequence: CDR1 SGHNT, CDR2 YYREEE (reference sequence). Trimming stripped 1 base from V and 0 bases from J, with 10 bases between. The CDR3 sequence is 16 residues long. CDR3 in DNA: TGTGCCAGCAGCTTGAGAAGGGAGACGAACACCGGGGAGCTGTTTTTT. Amino acids: CASSLRRETNTGELFF. The variable domain in full, with the rest retrieved from reference TRBV5-4 and TRBJ2-2, is ETGVTQSPTHLIKTRGQQVTLRCSSQSGHNTVSWYQQALGQGPQFIFQYYREEENGRGNFPPRFSGLQFPNYSSELNVNALELDDSALYLCASSLRRETNTGELFFGEGSRLTVL.

This clonotype appeared many times. J is TRBJ2-1 and V is TRBV20-1; the match to TRBD2 covers 7 bases. Germline V CDR1 and CDR2: DFQATT, SNEGSKA (reference sequence). The CDR3 has 14 amino acids. V trimming: 3 bases; J trimming: 5 bases; junction bases outside the gene matches: 7. For the CDR3, the DNA is TGCAGTGCTAGCAGAGGACTAGTCCACAATGAGCAGTTCTTC. Residues: CSASRGLVHNEQFF.

The chain is built from TRBV7-9 and TRBJ2-7; D is possibly TRBD1 or TRBD2 (5 bases each). Trimming removed 5 bases at V and 2 bases at J, with 13 bases between. Germline-derived CDR1 and CDR2 are SEHNR and FQNEAQ (reference sequence). The CDR3 spans 14 residues. The CDR3, as DNA: TGTGCCAGCAGCCTCGGGACGCAAACCTACGAGCAGTACTTC. Its translation: CASSLGTQTYEQYF.

The genes are TRBV30 and TRBJ1-1; 12 nucleotides line up with TRBD1. The CDR3 is made up of 17 amino acids. V shed 0 bases, J shed 1 base, and the junction held 6 bases outside the gene matches. Germline V gene data show CDR1 as GTSNPN and CDR2 as SVGIG (reference sequence). CDR3 DNA: TGTGCCTGGAGTGTACAATGGGACAGGGGGCGGAACACTGAAGCTTTCTTT. It yields the protein CAWSVQWDRGRNTEAFF. The complete variable domain, with remaining parts taken from reference TRBV30 and TRBJ1-1, reads SQTIHQWPATLVQPVGSPLSLECTVEGTSNPNLYWYRQAAGRGLQLLFYSVGIGQISSEVPQNLSASRPQDRQFILSSKKLLLSDSGFYLCAWSVQWDRGRNTEAFFGQGTRLTVV.

Many counts were recorded for this clonotype. This sequence joins TRBV5-1 and TRBJ1-5, with TRBD1 as a possible D gene (6 bases). Germline CDR1 reads SGHRS; CDR2 reads YFSETQ. This CDR3 is 13 amino acids long. The V end lost 5 bases, the J end lost 6 bases, and 12 bases lay between the germline ends. CDR3 bases: TGCGCCAGCAGACACAGGGTTATTCAGCCCCAGCATTTT. This translates into CASRHRVIQPQHF.

At least ten counts were recorded for this clonotype. In nucleotides, the CDR3 is TGTGCCAGCAGCTTAACTCCCTGGGCAGATACGCAGTATTTT. Protein product: CASSLTPWADTQYF. The V and J genes are TRBV7-2 and TRBJ2-3, with unresolved D. The CDR3 is 14 amino acids. V shed 2 bases and J shed 4 bases, with 10 bases lying between them. Germline V CDR1 and CDR2: SGHTA, FQGNSA. The full variable domain, with the rest looked up from reference TRBV7-2 and TRBJ2-3, is GAGVSQSPSNKVTEKGKDVELRCDPISGHTALYWYRQSLGQGLEFLIYFQGNSAPDKSGLPSDRFSAERTGGSVSTLTIQRTQQEDSAVYLCASSLTPWADTQYFGPGTRLTVL.

This clonotype came up many times. The chain joins TRBV29-1 to TRBJ2-6; TRBD1 is a possible D gene (6 bases). V lost 4 bases to trimming and J lost 2 bases, with 9 bases between them. This CDR3 has 14 residues. The germline V gene has CDR1 SQVTM and CDR2 ANQGSEA. DNA for the CDR3: TGCAGCGTTGTGGGGGCGCCTGGGGCCAACGTCCTGACTTTC. It codes for CSVVGAPGANVLTF.

This clonotype is medium-sized in the sample. As DNA, the CDR3 is TGTGCCAGCAGCTTACTCGGTGCCTATAGGCAGACTGGAAACACCATATATTTT. Amino acids: CASSLLGAYRQTGNTIYF. This chain links TRBV7-9 with TRBJ1-3, with no clear D. This CDR3 has 18 amino acids. With 2 bases removed from V and 2 bases from J, the gap between germline ends came to 19 bases. CDR1 and CDR2 (germline): SEHNR, FQNEAQ (reference sequence).

This clonotype has just a few counts. This sequence joins TRBV5-6 and TRBJ2-7; D is possibly TRBD2 (6 bases). Germline V CDR1 and CDR2: SGHDT, YYEEEE. There are 15 residues in the CDR3. Trimming left V 0 bases short and J 2 bases short, with 12 bases between. CDR3 residues: CASSLDPGGAYEQYF. The CDR3, as DNA: TGTGCCAGCAGCTTGGATCCCGGAGGGGCCTACGAGCAGTACTTC.

In this sample, this clonotype turned up many times. The gene calls are TRBV7-9 and TRBJ2-1; 7 bases fit TRBD2. The CDR3 totals 15 residues. The germline V gene has CDR1 SEHNR and CDR2 FQNEAQ (reference sequence). V gave up 8 bases and J gave up 0 bases; unmatched junction bases: 7. The DNA for the CDR3 is TGTGCCAGCTTTGGGGGGGAGAGCTCCTACAATGAGCAGTTCTTC. As protein: CASFGGESSYNEQFF.

J is TRBJ2-7 and V is TRBV4-2; a possible D gene is TRBD2 (6 bases). The CDR3 is made up of 14 amino acids. Per the germline V gene, CDR1 is LGHNA and CDR2 is YNFKEQ. V gave up 0 bases and J gave up 2 bases, with 8 bases separating them. The CDR3 is CASSQDWGAYEQYF. The DNA of the CDR3 is TGTGCCAGCAGCCAAGATTGGGGGGCCTACGAGCAGTACTTC.

The J gene is TRBJ2-5, the V gene TRBV29-1; no clear D gene. Per germline, CDR1 SQVTM and CDR2 ANQGSEA. This CDR3 contains 12 residues. Trimming removed 3 bases at V and 1 base at J, with 6 bases between. CDR3 in DNA: TGCAGCGTTGACTGGACCCAAGAGACCCAGTACTTC. It encodes CSVDWTQETQYF.

This clonotype has a handful of counts. The chain joins TRBV28 to TRBJ2-4, with D possibly being TRBD2 (6 bases). CDR1 and CDR2 (germline): MDHEN, SYDVKM. Trimming removed 2 bases from V and 0 bases from J, with 32 bases in between. This CDR3 comprises 23 residues. In DNA, the CDR3 is TGTGCCAGCAGTTTACCCCGCCCCCCCAATCCGGGACTTCCGAAACCAGCCAAAAACATTCAGTACTTC. Translated: CASSLPRPPNPGLPKPAKNIQYF. Using reference TRBV28 and TRBJ2-4 for the parts outside the CDR3, the full variable domain is DVKVTQSSRYLVKRTGEKVFLECVQDMDHENMFWYRQDPGLGLRLIYFSYDVKMKEKGDIPEGYSVSREKKERFSLILESASTNQTSMYLCASSLPRPPNPGLPKPAKNIQYFGAGTRLSVL.

This rearrangement joins TRBV6-1 to TRBJ2-7, with 8 nucleotides matching TRBD2. Germline V gene lookup returns CDR1 MNHNS and CDR2 SASEGT. The CDR3 consists of 16 residues. V shed 6 bases and J 3 bases; nucleotides not matched to a gene: 13. The CDR3: CASRGWTSPGDYEQYF. The CDR3 DNA is TGTGCCAGCAGAGGCTGGACTAGCCCGGGGGACTACGAGCAGTACTTC.

This clonotype was counted at least ten times. The V gene is TRBV7-2, the J gene TRBJ2-1, with D uncertain. V shed 1 base and J shed 8 bases, with 9 bases lying between them. The germline gives CDR1 SGHTA, CDR2 FQGNSA. The CDR3 spans 13 residues. The CDR3 here is CASSLVGHHEQFF. CDR3 coding DNA: TGTGCCAGCAGCTTAGTTGGCCATCATGAGCAGTTCTTC.

There are many counts of this clonotype. The rearrangement joins TRBV4-3 to TRBJ2-3; either TRBD1 or TRBD2 may fit D (6 bases each). Germline V gives CDR1 LGHNA, CDR2 YSLEER. The CDR3 is 16 amino acids. V was clipped by 0 bases and J by 4 bases, with 14 bases between them. CDR3 loop: CASSQETRGRADTQYF. The CDR3 DNA reads as TGCGCCAGCAGCCAAGAGACCCGGGGGCGGGCAGATACGCAGTATTTT.

This chain uses TRBV9 with TRBJ2-2, with 13 bases aligning to TRBD2. CDR1 and CDR2 from the germline V gene are SGDLS and YYNGEE. The CDR3 consists of 15 residues. The V and J ends lost 2 bases and 9 bases, in that order; junction bases with no gene match: 4. CDR3 protein: CASSVEGTSGRELFF. CDR3 coding DNA: TGTGCCAGCAGCGTGGAAGGGACTAGCGGGAGGGAGCTGTTTTTT.

Only a few counts were recorded for this clonotype. The chain carries TRBV2 and TRBJ1-2; weak D call: TRBD1 (6 bases). The CDR3 length is 11 residues. Germline CDR1 is SNHLY and CDR2 is FYNNEI. Trimming stripped 5 bases from V and 6 bases from J, with 7 bases between. CDR3 in DNA: TGTGCCAGCAGTTACAGGGATGGCTACACCTTC. Protein sequence: CASSYRDGYTF.

There are a few counts of this clonotype. J is TRBJ2-1 and V is TRBV9; a weak D match, TRBD2 (7 bases). V was pared by 4 bases and J by 9 bases, with 14 bases between. The CDR3 spans 13 residues. The germline CDR1 and CDR2 sequences are SGDLS and YYNGEE. The DNA of the CDR3 is TGTGCCAGCAGCCCCGGGGGGCCGGGTGAGCAGTTCTTC. Residues: CASSPGGPGEQFF.

Many counts were recorded for this clonotype. Here the CDR3 DNA reads TGCGCCAGCTTTCTTCTGGCGGGGGCCCAAGAGACCCAGTACTTC. Its translation: CASFLLAGAQETQYF. The rearrangement links TRBV5-1 to TRBJ2-5; a weak D match, TRBD2 (7 bases). The CDR3 runs 15 residues. V lost 7 bases and J lost 1, with 17 bases in between. In germline, CDR1 is SGHRS, CDR2 YFSETQ.

This clonotype was observed at least ten times. The CDR3: CASSQLTGTSTFYEQYF. The DNA of the CDR3 is TGTGCCAGCAGCCAACTCACCGGGACGTCTACTTTCTACGAGCAGTACTTC. The J gene is TRBJ2-7, the V gene TRBV3-1, with D perhaps being TRBD1 or TRBD2 (5 bases each). Germline assignment: CDR1 LGHDT and CDR2 YNNKEL (reference sequence). Trimming shortened V by 2 bases and J by 3 bases, and 20 bases separated the two germline ends. The CDR3 is 17 amino acids.

This clonotype was seen many times. The rearrangement joins TRBV7-9 to TRBJ2-7; perhaps TRBD1 as D (6 bases). The CDR3 totals 13 residues. V was cut by 7 bases and J by 2 bases, with 12 bases left in between. Germline V gene sequence: CDR1 SEHNR, CDR2 FQNEAQ (reference sequence). For the CDR3, the DNA is TGTGCCAGCACCCCCGGGACAACCTACGAGCAGTACTTC. It codes for CASTPGTTYEQYF.

This clonotype has at least ten counts. The chain links TRBV2 to TRBJ2-3; D is undetermined. The V and J ends lost 3 bases and 2 bases respectively, with 21 bases between them. In germline, CDR1 is SNHLY, CDR2 FYNNEI. The CDR3 has 18 residues. The DNA of the CDR3 is TGTGCCAGCAGTGAGGTCTTTGGCACCCGGGTAAACACAGATACGCAGTATTTT. Its translation is CASSEVFGTRVNTDTQYF. The entire variable domain, with the rest obtained from reference TRBV2 and TRBJ2-3, is as follows: EPEVTQTPSHQVTQMGQEVILRCVPISNHLYFYWYRQILGQKVEFLVSFYNNEISEKSEIFDDQFSVERPDGSNFTLKIRSTKLEDSAMYFCASSEVFGTRVNTDTQYFGPGTRLTVL.

The chain has TRBV4-3 and TRBJ2-7, with D possibly being TRBD2 (7 bases). CDR3 length equals 13 residues. CDR1 is LGHNA and CDR2 is YSLEER in the germline V gene. V was shortened by 4 bases and J by 9 bases, with 16 bases between the two germline ends. This CDR3 reads CASSPLGGGGQYF. The CDR3 bases are TGCGCCAGCAGCCCACTGGGCGGGGGCGGGCAGTACTTC.

This rearrangement joins TRBV10-2 to TRBJ2-1, with D uncertain. Germline values: CDR1 WSHSY, CDR2 SAAADI. V lost 8 bases, J lost 4 bases, and 18 bases lay in between. CDR3 size: 15 residues. In nucleotides, the CDR3 is TGCGCCAGCCAAAGGGCCATCATATTTTACAATGAGCAGTTCTTC. It encodes CASQRAIIFYNEQFF.

This clonotype was observed a handful of times. The J gene is TRBJ2-7, the V gene TRBV5-6; D unresolved. Trimming pared 3 bases from V and 4 bases from J, leaving 20 bases between. The CDR3 covers 16 residues. Germline CDR1 is SGHDT and CDR2 is YYEEEE. The CDR3 DNA sequence: TGTGCCAGCAGCTCCTTACCTGGACGTCCCAGATACGAGCAGTACTTC. Encoded protein: CASSSLPGRPRYEQYF.

V and J are TRBV24-1 and TRBJ2-3, with D tentatively TRBD1 (5 bases). CDR1 is KGHDR, CDR2 SFDVKD, per germline. This CDR3 has 16 amino acids. The V gene lost 1 base and the J gene lost 0 bases, with 10 bases spanning the gap. The CDR3 loop is CATSDLRGGSTDTQYF. The CDR3 region has the DNA TGTGCCACCAGTGATTTAAGGGGCGGTAGCACAGATACGCAGTATTTT.

This clonotype has at least ten counts. The chain uses TRBV5-1 and TRBJ2-7; D might be TRBD1 (6 bases). Trimming cost V 1 base and J 0 bases, with 11 bases left between them. Germline values: CDR1 SGHRS, CDR2 YFSETQ. The CDR3 loop spans 15 amino acids. CDR3 DNA: TGCGCCAGCAGCTTGTTAGGACAGAGCTCCTACGAGCAGTACTTC. Its protein is CASSLLGQSSYEQYF.

This clonotype was detected many times. The chain is built from TRBV28 and TRBJ1-2; no definite D call. Trimming removed 5 bases from V and 4 bases from J, with 8 bases in between. The CDR3 is 12 residues long. Per the germline V gene, CDR1 is MDHEN and CDR2 is SYDVKM. This CDR3 is CASSPQSYGYTF. The CDR3 DNA sequence: TGTGCCAGCAGTCCCCAAAGCTATGGCTACACCTTC.

This clonotype has at least ten counts. The chain links TRBV7-2 to TRBJ2-7; a weak D match, TRBD1 (6 bases). The germline gives CDR1 SGHTA, CDR2 FQGNSA. The CDR3 contains 15 residues. V was clipped by 4 bases and J by 3 bases, with 16 bases between them. Here the CDR3 DNA reads TGTGCCAGCAGCTCGTCTGGGTGGGGGCTCTACGAGCAGTACTTC. Translating gives CASSSSGWGLYEQYF.

The chain combines TRBV7-2 with TRBJ2-5; 14 bases match TRBD2. CDR3 size: 15 residues. Germline V gene lookup returns CDR1 SGHTA and CDR2 FQGNSA. J was trimmed by 10 bases and V by 5 bases; bases with no gene match: 9. CDR3 nucleotide sequence: TGTGCCAGCAGCCTGACTAGCGGGAGGGCCCTGAGCCAGTACTTC. Protein: CASSLTSGRALSQYF. The full variable domain, rest sourced from reference TRBV7-2 and TRBJ2-5, is GAGVSQSPSNKVTEKGKDVELRCDPISGHTALYWYRQSLGQGLEFLIYFQGNSAPDKSGLPSDRFSAERTGGSVSTLTIQRTQQEDSAVYLCASSLTSGRALSQYFGPGTRLLVL.